The rows below give T cell receptor beta chains drawn from one sample of a study of shared clonotypes between healthy human individuals. Using immunoSEQ multiplex PCR, the repertoire was profiled, and TCRdb retains in-frame clones only, with some absent. Among around 2.3 million clones listed, 90% to 96% were seen once. Sequencing was done on a sample of naive CD4+ T cells sorted from blood. These receptors were taken from a man aged 18-30 years in good health. CDR3s include the opening cysteine and the closing phenylalanine or tryptophan. A D gene is named only where the DNA matches it firmly. Clone size is shown for a subset of rows, as once, few, many or a class of expanded clone.

d_call j_call v_call clone_size cdr3_nt cdr3_aa
TRBD1 TRBJ1-4 TRBV28 . TGTGCCAGCAGTCCAGGGGGACGGGAAACTAATGAAAAACTGTTTTTT CASSPGGRETNEKLFF
. TRBJ1-4 TRBV6-5 . TGTGCCAGCAGTTACTCGGCAGTAGGGAAACTGTTTTTT CASSYSAVGKLFF
. TRBJ1-2 TRBV2 . TGTGCCAGCAGTGATGACCCTACGATTTATGGCTACACCTTC CASSDDPTIYGYTF
. TRBJ1-6 TRBV28 . TGTGCCAGCAACGCCCCGGGGGCGGAAGGGGCCTATAATTCACCCCTCCACTTT CASNAPGAEGAYNSPLHF
. TRBJ2-1 TRBV7-2 . TGTGCCAGCAGCACCCAGCGGAGCTCCTACAATGAGCAGTTCTTC CASSTQRSSYNEQFF
TRBD1 TRBJ1-2 TRBV10-3 . TGTGCCATCAGCCAGGGGGCGGTTAATGGCTACACCTTC CAISQGAVNGYTF
. TRBJ2-2 TRBV28 . TGTGCCCTGCGAGGGAACACCGGGGAGCTGTTTTTT CALRGNTGELFF
TRBD2 TRBJ2-7 TRBV19 . TGTGCCAGTAGTATGGGGGGGACCCGCTACGAGCAGTACTTC CASSMGGTRYEQYF
. TRBJ1-1 TRBV5-1 once TGCGCCAGCAGCGTCTTTAAGAAGGAGAAGGCTGAAGCTTTCTTT CASSVFKKEKAEAFF
TRBD2 TRBJ2-1 TRBV7-9 . TGTGCCAGCAGCTTATCTTCCGGGACTATTCTTTACAATGAGCAGTTCTTC CASSLSSGTILYNEQFF
. TRBJ2-3 TRBV18 . TGTGCCAGCACTCCAGGAGCAGGGAGTAGTGCAGATACGCAGTATTTT CASTPGAGSSADTQYF
TRBD1 TRBJ2-3 TRBV5-5 . TGTGCCAGCAGCTGGGGGGACAGGGCAACAGATACGCAGTATTTT CASSWGDRATDTQYF
. TRBJ1-1 TRBV10-2 . TGCGCCAGCAGTGAGGGCAGGGGAGCTTTCTTT CASSEGRGAFF
. TRBJ1-5 TRBV18 . TGTGCCAGCTCACCATCGGCTCAGCCCCAGCATTTT CASSPSAQPQHF
TRBD1 TRBJ1-6 TRBV5-6 . TGTGCCAGCAGCCCCGGGACAGTTAATTCACCCCTCCACTTT CASSPGTVNSPLHF
TRBD2 TRBJ2-7 TRBV5-1 . TGCGCCAGCAGCCCCGGACTAGCGGGAGTGCGAGAGCAGTACTTC CASSPGLAGVREQYF
TRBD1 TRBJ2-5 TRBV15 . TGTGCCACCAGCGGACAGGGGGCGATCTGGGAGACCCAGTACTTC CATSGQGAIWETQYF
. TRBJ2-2 TRBV6-5 . TGTGCCAGCAGTTTATCTAACGGGAATGGGGAGCTGTTTTTT CASSLSNGNGELFF
. TRBJ2-3 TRBV28 . TGTGCCAGCAGTTTACGGGGGGCCTACACAGATACGCAGTATTTT CASSLRGAYTDTQYF
. TRBJ1-4 TRBV6-5 . TGTGCCAGCAGTCCCCGACTTGCAACTAATGAAAAACTGTTTTTT CASSPRLATNEKLFF
. TRBJ2-7 TRBV30 . TGTGCCTGGAGTGTGCGGGCCATAGACCCCTACGAGCAGTACTTC CAWSVRAIDPYEQYF
TRBD1 TRBJ1-2 TRBV2 . TGTGCCAGCGATGCCGAGGCGACAGGGGGGGGCTACACCTTC CASDAEATGGGYTF
. TRBJ1-6 TRBV7-9 . TGTGCCAGCAGCCCAATCGGCCAAGGACCCCTCCACTTT CASSPIGQGPLHF
. TRBJ1-2 TRBV28 . TGTGCCAGCAGTTCCGGACGCCTAGCTAACTATGGCTACACCTTC CASSSGRLANYGYTF
. TRBJ2-1 TRBV2 . TGTGCCAGCAGTGAGGCACCTTACAATGAGCAGTTCTTC CASSEAPYNEQFF
. TRBJ1-5 TRBV18 . TGTGCCAGCTCACCTAACCCGGGGCCGGAGCCCCAGCATTTT CASSPNPGPEPQHF